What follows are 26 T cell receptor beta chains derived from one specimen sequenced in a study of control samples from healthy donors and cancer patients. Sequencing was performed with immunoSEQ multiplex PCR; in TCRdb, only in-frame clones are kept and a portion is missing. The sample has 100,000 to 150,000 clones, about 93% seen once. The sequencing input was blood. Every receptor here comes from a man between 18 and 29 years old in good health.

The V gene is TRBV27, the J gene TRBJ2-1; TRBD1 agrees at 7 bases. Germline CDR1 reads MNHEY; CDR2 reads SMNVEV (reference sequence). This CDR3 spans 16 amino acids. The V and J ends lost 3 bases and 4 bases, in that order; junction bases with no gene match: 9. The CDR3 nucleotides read TGTGCCAGCAGTTTGTCTTGGGACAGACCATACAATGAGCAGTTCTTC. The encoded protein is CASSLSWDRPYNEQFF.

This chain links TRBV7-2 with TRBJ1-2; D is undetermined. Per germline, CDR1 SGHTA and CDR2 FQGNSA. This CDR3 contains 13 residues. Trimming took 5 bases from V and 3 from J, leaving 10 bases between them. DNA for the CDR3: TGTGCCAGCAGCCCCGCTCAGGACTATGGCTACACCTTC. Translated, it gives CASSPAQDYGYTF.

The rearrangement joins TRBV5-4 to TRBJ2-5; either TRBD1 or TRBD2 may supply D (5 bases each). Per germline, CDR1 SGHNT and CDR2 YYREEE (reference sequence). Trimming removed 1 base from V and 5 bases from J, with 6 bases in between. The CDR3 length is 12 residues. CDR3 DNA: TGTGCCAGCAGCTTGTGGGGGGAGACCCAGTACTTC. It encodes CASSLWGETQYF.

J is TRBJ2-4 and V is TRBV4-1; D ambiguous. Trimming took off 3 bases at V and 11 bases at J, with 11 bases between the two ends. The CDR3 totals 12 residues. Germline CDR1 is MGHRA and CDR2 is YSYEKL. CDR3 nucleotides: TGCGCCAGCAGCCAGGTTTCCGGCGTTCAGTACTTC. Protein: CASSQVSGVQYF.

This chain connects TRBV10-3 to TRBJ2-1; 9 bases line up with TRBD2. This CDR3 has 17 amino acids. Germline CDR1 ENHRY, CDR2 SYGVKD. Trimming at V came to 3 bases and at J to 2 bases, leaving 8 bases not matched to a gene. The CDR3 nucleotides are TGTGCCATCAGTGACCCACCGGGACTAGCTGCCTACAATGAGCAGTTCTTC. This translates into CAISDPPGLAAYNEQFF.

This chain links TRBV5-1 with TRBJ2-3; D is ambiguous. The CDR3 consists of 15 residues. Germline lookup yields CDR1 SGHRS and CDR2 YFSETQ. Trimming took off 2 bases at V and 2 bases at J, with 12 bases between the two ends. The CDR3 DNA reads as TGCGCCAGCAGCTTCGGGCAACCGGACACAGATACGCAGTATTTT. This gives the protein CASSFGQPDTDTQYF.

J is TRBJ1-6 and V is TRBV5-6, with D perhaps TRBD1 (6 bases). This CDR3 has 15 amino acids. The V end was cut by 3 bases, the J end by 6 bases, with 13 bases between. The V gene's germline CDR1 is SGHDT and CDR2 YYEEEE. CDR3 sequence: CASSSLGRGNSPLHF. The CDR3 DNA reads TGTGCCAGCAGCTCCCTCGGCAGGGGTAATTCACCCCTCCACTTT.

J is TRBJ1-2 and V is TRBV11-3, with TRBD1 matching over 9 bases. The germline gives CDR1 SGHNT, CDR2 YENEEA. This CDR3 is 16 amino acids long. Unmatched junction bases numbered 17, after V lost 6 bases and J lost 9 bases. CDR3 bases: TGTGCCAGCAGACAAACGACGGGACAGGGTAATAATCGCTACACCTTC. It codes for CASRQTTGQGNNRYTF.

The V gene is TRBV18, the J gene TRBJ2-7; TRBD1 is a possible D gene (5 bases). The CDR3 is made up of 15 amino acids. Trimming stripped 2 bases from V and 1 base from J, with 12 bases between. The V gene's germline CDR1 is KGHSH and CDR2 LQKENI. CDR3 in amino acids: CASSPEAGISYEQYV. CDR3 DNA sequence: TGTGCCAGCTCACCAGAGGCAGGGATTTCCTACGAGCAGTACGTC.

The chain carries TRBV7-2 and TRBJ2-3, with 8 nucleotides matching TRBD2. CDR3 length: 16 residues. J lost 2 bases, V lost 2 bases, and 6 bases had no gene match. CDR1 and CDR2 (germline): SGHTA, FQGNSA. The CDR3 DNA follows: TGTGCCAGCAGCTTAACTAGCGGATACTACACAGATACGCAGTATTTT. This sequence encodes CASSLTSGYYTDTQYF.

The CDR3 spells CASSLTGGAPETQYF. As DNA, the CDR3 is TGCGCCAGCAGCTTAACAGGGGGCGCGCCTGAGACCCAGTACTTC. J is TRBJ2-5 and V is TRBV5-1; 9 bases fit TRBD1. Trimming removed 2 bases from V and 5 bases from J; junction bases left unmatched: 7. This CDR3 region has 15 residues. Per the germline V gene, CDR1 is SGHRS and CDR2 is YFSETQ.

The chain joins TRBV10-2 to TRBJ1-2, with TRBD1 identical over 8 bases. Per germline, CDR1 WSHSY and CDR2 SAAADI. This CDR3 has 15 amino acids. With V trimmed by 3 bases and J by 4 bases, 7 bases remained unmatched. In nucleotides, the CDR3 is TGCGCCAGCAGTGACTTCGGACAGGGCCTCTATGGCTACACCTTC. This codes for CASSDFGQGLYGYTF.

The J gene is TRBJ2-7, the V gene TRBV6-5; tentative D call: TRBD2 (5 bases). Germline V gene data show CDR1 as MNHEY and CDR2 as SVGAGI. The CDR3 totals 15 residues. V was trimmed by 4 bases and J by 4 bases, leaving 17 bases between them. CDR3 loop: CASSSSGLGGYEQYF. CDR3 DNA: TGTGCCAGCAGTTCTTCCGGGCTAGGAGGATACGAGCAGTACTTC.

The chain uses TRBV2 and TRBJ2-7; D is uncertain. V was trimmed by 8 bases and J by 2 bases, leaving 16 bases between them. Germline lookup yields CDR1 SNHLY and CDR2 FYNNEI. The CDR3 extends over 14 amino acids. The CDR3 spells CASQNADYPYEQYF. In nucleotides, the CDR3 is TGTGCCAGCCAGAACGCGGATTATCCCTACGAGCAGTACTTC.

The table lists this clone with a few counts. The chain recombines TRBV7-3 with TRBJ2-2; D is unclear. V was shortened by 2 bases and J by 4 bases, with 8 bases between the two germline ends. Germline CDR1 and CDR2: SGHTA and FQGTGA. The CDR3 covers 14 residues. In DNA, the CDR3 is TGTGCCAGCAGCTTATTCCGGAGCACCGGGGAGCTGTTTTTT. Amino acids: CASSLFRSTGELFF. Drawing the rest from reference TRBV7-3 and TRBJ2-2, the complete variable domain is GAGVSQTPSNKVTEKGKYVELRCDPISGHTALYWYRQSLGQGPEFLIYFQGTGAADDSGLPNDRFFAVRPEGSVSTLKIQRTERGDSAVYLCASSLFRSTGELFFGEGSRLTVL.

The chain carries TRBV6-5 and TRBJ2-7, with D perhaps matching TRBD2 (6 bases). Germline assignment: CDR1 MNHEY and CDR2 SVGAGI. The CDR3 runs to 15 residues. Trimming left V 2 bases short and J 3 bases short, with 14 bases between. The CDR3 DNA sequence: TGTGCCAGCAGTTACGGGTCTAGCGCCGACTACGAGCAGTACTTC. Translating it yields CASSYGSSADYEQYF.

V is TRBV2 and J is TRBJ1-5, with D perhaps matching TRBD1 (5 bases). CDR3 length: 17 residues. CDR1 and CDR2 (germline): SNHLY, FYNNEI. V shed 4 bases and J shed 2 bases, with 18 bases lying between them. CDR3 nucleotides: TGTGCCAGCAGTGTAGAGGGACGGCGGGGGGGCAATCAGCCCCAGCATTTT. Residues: CASSVEGRRGGNQPQHF.

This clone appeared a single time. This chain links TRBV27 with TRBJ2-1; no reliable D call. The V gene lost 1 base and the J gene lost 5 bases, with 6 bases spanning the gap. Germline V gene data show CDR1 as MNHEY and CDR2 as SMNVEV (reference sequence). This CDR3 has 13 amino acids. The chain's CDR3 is CASSLLGNNEQFF. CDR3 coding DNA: TGTGCCAGCAGTTTATTAGGGAACAATGAGCAGTTCTTC.

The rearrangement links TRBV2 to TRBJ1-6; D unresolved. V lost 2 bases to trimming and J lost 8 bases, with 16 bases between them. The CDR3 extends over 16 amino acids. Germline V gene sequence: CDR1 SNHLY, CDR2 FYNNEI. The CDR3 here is CASSEREANIDSPLHF. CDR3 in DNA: TGTGCCAGCAGTGAAAGGGAAGCCAATATCGATTCACCCCTCCACTTT.

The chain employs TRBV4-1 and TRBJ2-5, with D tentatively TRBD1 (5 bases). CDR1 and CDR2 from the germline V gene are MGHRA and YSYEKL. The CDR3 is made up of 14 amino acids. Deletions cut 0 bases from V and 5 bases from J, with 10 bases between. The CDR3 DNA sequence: TGCGCCAGCAGCCAAGATCCAGGGTCTGAGACCCAGTACTTC. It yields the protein CASSQDPGSETQYF.

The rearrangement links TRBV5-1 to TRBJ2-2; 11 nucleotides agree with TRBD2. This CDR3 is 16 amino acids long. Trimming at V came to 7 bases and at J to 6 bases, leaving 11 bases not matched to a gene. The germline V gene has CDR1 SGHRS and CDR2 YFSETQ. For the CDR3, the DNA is TGCGCCAGCGGAAAGACTAGCGGGAAATCCCCCGGGGAGCTGTTTTTT. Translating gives CASGKTSGKSPGELFF.

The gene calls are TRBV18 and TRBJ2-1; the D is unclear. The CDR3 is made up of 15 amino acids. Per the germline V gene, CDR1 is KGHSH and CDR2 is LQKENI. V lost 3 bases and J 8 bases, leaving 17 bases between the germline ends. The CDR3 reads CASSPQETLYDEQFF. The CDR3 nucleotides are TGTGCCAGCTCACCCCAAGAAACCCTGTATGATGAGCAGTTCTTC.

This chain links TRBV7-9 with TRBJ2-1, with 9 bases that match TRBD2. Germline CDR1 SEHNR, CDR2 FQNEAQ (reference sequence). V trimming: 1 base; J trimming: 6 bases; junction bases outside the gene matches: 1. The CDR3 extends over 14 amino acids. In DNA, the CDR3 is TGTGCCAGCAGCTTAGTAGCGGGAGCCAATGAGCAGTTCTTC. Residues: CASSLVAGANEQFF.

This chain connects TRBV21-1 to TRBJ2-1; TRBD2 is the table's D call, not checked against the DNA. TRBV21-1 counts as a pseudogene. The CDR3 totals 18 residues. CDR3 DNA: TGTGCCAGCAGCAAGGGTAGGCAGGGGAGGGATTCCTACAATGAGCAGTTCTTC. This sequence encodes CASSKGRQGRDSYNEQFF.

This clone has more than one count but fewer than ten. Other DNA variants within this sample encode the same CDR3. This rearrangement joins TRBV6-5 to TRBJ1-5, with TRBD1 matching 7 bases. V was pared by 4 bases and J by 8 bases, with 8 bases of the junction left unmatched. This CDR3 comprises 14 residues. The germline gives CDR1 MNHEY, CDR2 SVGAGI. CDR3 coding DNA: TGTGCCAGCAGTTTTTCCGGAGGGACAGAGCCCCAGCATTTT. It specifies CASSFSGGTEPQHF.

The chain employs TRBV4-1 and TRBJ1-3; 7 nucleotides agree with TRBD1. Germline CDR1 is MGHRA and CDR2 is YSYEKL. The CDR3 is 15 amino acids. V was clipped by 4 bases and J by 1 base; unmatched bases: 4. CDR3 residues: CASSLFRGSGNTIYF. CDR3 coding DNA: TGCGCCAGCAGCCTTTTCAGGGGGTCTGGAAACACCATATATTTT.